This T cell receptor (beta chain) was sequenced during a study of sequential checkpoint blockade in melanoma. Overall study: Arm A got nivolumab then ipilimumab; arm B the reverse, 1:1.

Profiled with immunoSEQ multiplex PCR; TCRdb holds only in-frame clones, not every one. The table includes about 12,000 clones, approximately 74% detected once. The treatment denotes: randomized to nivolumab then ipilimumab (arm A) or the reverse (arm B). Patients had received no earlier DNA-damaging chemotherapy. Sorted cells were live CD3+CD8+, lacking CD19 and CD56, from PBMCs. This CDR3 is built from 17 residues. Per the germline V gene, CDR1 is SGDLS and CDR2 is YYNGEE. V was clipped by 4 bases and J by 0 bases, with 17 bases between them. The receptor's source is a human donor with melanoma. The starting material was CD8+ T cells sorted from blood (inferred from file names), obtained from a patient given nivolumab and ipilimumab in sequence. V usage is TRBV9 and J usage is TRBJ2-1; weak D call: TRBD2 (6 bases). The CDR3, as DNA: TGTGCCAGCAGCCCAAGGGACTCCATGAGCTCCTACAATGAGCAGTTCTTC. It yields the protein CASSPRDSMSSYNEQFF.